This record covers a single TCR beta chain. Its antigen is unidentified. The data originate from a study of CD8 T cells in ankylosing spondylitis. Study-wide findings and caveats: Significant enrichment of disease-linked clones was reportedly seen in matched ankylosing spondylitis synovial fluid. A TCR beta motif made of under 10 highly homologous variants seemed typical of ankylosing spondylitis blood.

TCRdb passed the 5' RACE reads through MiXCR, listing each CDR3 protein once. The sample carries about 200,000 distinct CDR3 sequences, around 13% recorded once. This TCR was sampled from a male donor with ankylosing spondylitis or in good health (not recorded which). Material for sequencing was blood, either unsorted or a sorted T cell fraction (not recorded which).

The CDR3 nucleotides read TGTGCCAGCAGCTTGAACGAGCCAAATGAAAAACTGTTTTTT. The encoded protein is CASSLNEPNEKLFF. The chain uses TRBV5-5 and TRBJ1-4; D unclear. Germline V CDR1 and CDR2: SGHKS, YYEKEE (reference sequence). With 1 base removed from V and 5 bases from J, the gap between germline ends came to 9 bases. CDR3 length: 14 residues.